This T cell receptor beta chain was recovered during a study of spatial heterogeneity in lung cancer. MiXCR, applied by TCRdb to the 5' RACE reads, yields one record per CDR3 protein. The profile covers roughly 20,000 distinct CDR3 sequences, with roughly 4.6% appearing a single time and about 7.7% taken by the ten largest. By sample fraction, this clonotype is medium-sized (0.01 to 0.1%). V lost 1 base and J 6 bases, leaving 5 bases between the germline ends. In germline, CDR1 is SGHTA, CDR2 FQGNSA. CDR3 size: 12 residues. Time point noted: sample taken at primary tumor resection. Whole RNA, isolated from tumor, nontumor lung or frozen PBMC, was sequenced without prior sorting.

The TCR comes from a male donor with early-stage non-small cell lung cancer. This specimen consisted of PBMCs, obtained at surgery. V gene TRBV7-2 combines with J gene TRBJ2-3, with D uncertain. CDR3 protein: CASSLDSDTQYF. CDR3 nucleotide sequence: TGTGCCAGCAGCTTAGATTCGGATACGCAGTATTTT.